The 17 T cell receptor beta chains reported below all come from one sample, sequenced in a study of neurological immune-mediated disorders. TCRdb reprocessed the 5' RACE reads with MiXCR, giving one entry per CDR3 protein. This sample yields tens of thousands of distinct CDR3 sequences, of which 3.5% to 5% are seen a single time; about 6% belongs to the top ten. Material for sequencing was PBMCs. The origin of the receptors is a woman between 55 and 75 years old with multiple sclerosis.

As regards this clonotype: Since no conserved phenylalanine or tryptophan closes the CDR3, a read error is the likely cause. The chain has TRBV5-1 and TRBJ1-1; D might be TRBD1 (5 bases). The CDR3 is made up of 14 amino acids. Germline CDR1 SGHRS, CDR2 YFSETQ. The V end lost 3 bases, the J end lost 3 bases, and 12 bases lay between the germline ends. CDR3: CASSSRTSDTEAFI. CDR3 in DNA: TGCGCCAGCAGCTCGCGGACAAGCGACACTGAAGCTTTCATT.

About this clonotype itself: Possible read error: a much larger clone is one base away. The chain links TRBV27 to TRBJ2-3; tentative D call: TRBD2 (5 bases). Germline V lookup: CDR1 MNHEY, CDR2 SMNVEV (reference sequence). This CDR3 is built from 13 residues. CDR3 nucleotide sequence: TGTGCCAGCAGTTCCACGGGGATGGATACGCAGTGTTTT. Its protein product is CASSSTGMDTQCF.

The table lists this clonotype with many counts. The rearrangement links TRBV5-6 to TRBJ2-3, with no clear D. Germline CDR1 SGHDT, CDR2 YYEEEE. Trimming removed 2 bases from V and 4 bases from J, with 11 bases in between. This CDR3 comprises 14 residues. The CDR3 DNA sequence: TGTGCCAGCAGCTTCGATAGCCGCCCAGATACGCAGTATTTT. It specifies CASSFDSRPDTQYF.

J is TRBJ2-2 and V is TRBV1; no DNA check was done on the table's D call, TRBD1. TRBV1 is tagged as a pseudogene. The CDR3 contains 17 residues. Here the CDR3 DNA reads TGCACCAGCAGCACGAGGGGGGGATCGTTGAACACCAGGGAGCTGTTTTTT. Amino acid sequence: CTSSTRGGSLNTRELFF.

The gene calls are TRBV3-1 and TRBJ2-7, with 7 bases matching TRBD1. The CDR3 sequence is 14 residues long. Germline values: CDR1 LGHDT, CDR2 YNNKEL (reference sequence). The V gene end was trimmed by 4 bases and the J gene end by 3 bases; junction bases not matched to a gene: 6. The CDR3 loop is CASSPGPGGYEQYF. The CDR3 region has the DNA TGTGCCAGCAGCCCGGGGCCAGGGGGCTACGAGCAGTACTTC.

This clonotype has ten or more counts. V and J are TRBV20-1 and TRBJ2-5; D gene unclear. CDR3 length: 11 residues. Between the trimmed V and J ends, which lost 5 bases and 3 bases, there was a span of 7 bases. Germline CDR1 is DFQATT and CDR2 is SNEGSKA (reference sequence). CDR3 nucleotide sequence: TGCAGTGCTGCCCAGGAAGAGACCCAGTACTTC. Translation gives CSAAQEETQYF.

The sample holds many counts of this clonotype. J is TRBJ1-6 and V is TRBV7-9, with no clear D. Germline loops: CDR1 SEHNR, CDR2 FQNEAQ (reference sequence). This CDR3 region has 12 residues. V lost 4 bases and J 6 bases, leaving 4 bases between the germline ends. The CDR3 DNA sequence: TGTGCCAGCAGCTGGACTAATTCACCCCTCCACTTT. This translates into CASSWTNSPLHF.

About this clonotype itself: A much larger clone differs by one base, so this may be a read error. It is likely a read error, because the conserved phenylalanine at the end of the CDR3 is missing. J is TRBJ2-1 and V is TRBV5-5; 9 nucleotides line up with TRBD2. CDR3 length: 14 amino acids. Germline V CDR1 and CDR2: SGHKS, YYEKEE (reference sequence). J lost 7 bases, V lost 0 bases, and 2 bases had no gene match. CDR3 nucleotides: TGTGCCAGCAGCTTGGCTAGCGGGGTAAATGAGCAGTTCTGC. Amino acids: CASSLASGVNEQFC.

There are many counts of this clonotype. The genes are TRBV12-3 or TRBV12-4 and TRBJ1-3; D is possibly TRBD1 (5 bases). Trimming shortened V by 3 bases and J by 0 bases, and 12 bases separated the two germline ends. The CDR3 totals 16 residues. The CDR3 DNA follows: TGTGCCAGCAGTTTCCGTCGGGGCCTCTCTGGAAACACCATATATTTT. Translated: CASSFRRGLSGNTIYF.

This clonotype was seen repeatedly, ten times or more. The rearrangement uses TRBV5-4 and TRBJ2-5; the D is unclear. The germline gives CDR1 SGHNT, CDR2 YYREEE (reference sequence). Trimming stripped 4 bases from V and 5 bases from J, with 21 bases between. The CDR3 length is 16 residues. This chain's CDR3 is CASSPYPGSTWETQYF. CDR3 sequence (DNA): TGTGCCAGCAGCCCCTACCCTGGATCCACCTGGGAGACCCAGTACTTC.

This clonotype was observed many times. The chain joins TRBV19 to TRBJ2-1; D may be TRBD1 (7 bases). V was pared by 4 bases and J by 0 bases, with 10 bases between. Germline lookup yields CDR1 LNHDA and CDR2 SQIVND (reference sequence). The length of the CDR3 is 15 residues. CDR3 DNA sequence: TGTGCCAGTAGTAGTCAGGGGGGCTCCTACAATGAGCAGTTCTTC. Its translation is CASSSQGGSYNEQFF. The complete variable domain, with remaining parts taken from reference TRBV19 and TRBJ2-1, reads DGGITQSPKYLFRKEGQNVTLSCEQNLNHDAMYWYRQDPGQGLRLIYYSQIVNDFQKGDIAEGYSVSREKKESFPLTVTSAQKNPTAFYLCASSSQGGSYNEQFFGPGTRLTVL.

By share, this clonotype counts as medium-sized (0.01 to 0.1%). The rearrangement joins TRBV29-1 to TRBJ1-2, with 7 nucleotides matching TRBD1. CDR3 length: 13 residues. CDR1 is SQVTM, CDR2 ANQGSEA, per germline. The V and J ends lost 6 bases and 5 bases, in that order; junction bases with no gene match: 9. The CDR3 nucleotides read TGCAGCGTAGCCGGGACAGAGGTTTATGGCTACACCTTC. It translates to CSVAGTEVYGYTF. Full variable domain (outside the CDR3, taken from reference TRBV29-1 and TRBJ1-2): SAVISQKPSRDICQRGTSLTIQCQVDSQVTMMFWYRQQPGQSLTLIATANQGSEATYESGFVIDKFPISRPNLTFSTLTVSNMSPEDSSIYLCSVAGTEVYGYTFGSGTRLTVV.

In its sample, this clonotype was seen many times. The CDR3 DNA reads as TGCAGCGGGACTAGCGGGGGGAATGAGCAGTTCTTC. As protein: CSGTSGGNEQFF. The chain recombines TRBV20-1 with TRBJ2-1, with TRBD2 identical over 15 bases. Germline V gene lookup returns CDR1 DFQATT and CDR2 SNEGSKA (reference sequence). CDR3 length: 12 residues.

Many counts were recorded for this clonotype. The genes are TRBV5-1 and TRBJ2-3; D call uncertain. The ends were cut back, 0 bases at V and 3 bases at J, with 5 bases in the middle. The CDR3 extends over 13 amino acids. Looked up from germline, CDR1 is SGHRS and CDR2 is YFSETQ. As DNA, the CDR3 is TGCGCCAGCAGCTTGGTGCTGACAGATACGCAGTATTTT. This gives the protein CASSLVLTDTQYF.

This clonotype was observed at least ten times. V gene TRBV29-1 combines with J gene TRBJ2-5; D is uncertain. The CDR3 contains 13 residues. Germline V gene lookup returns CDR1 SQVTM and CDR2 ANQGSEA. Trimming cost V 6 bases and J 3 bases, with 14 bases left between them. The CDR3 loop reads CSVLGRYKETQYF. CDR3 nucleotide sequence: TGCAGCGTCCTCGGACGGTATAAAGAGACCCAGTACTTC. The full variable domain, in which reference TRBV29-1 and TRBJ2-5 provide the parts outside the CDR3, is SAVISQKPSRDICQRGTSLTIQCQVDSQVTMMFWYRQQPGQSLTLIATANQGSEATYESGFVIDKFPISRPNLTFSTLTVSNMSPEDSSIYLCSVLGRYKETQYFGPGTRLLVL.

This clonotype was observed a handful of times. The rearrangement joins TRBV19 to TRBJ2-3; weak D call: TRBD1 (6 bases). The germline V and J ends were trimmed by 6 bases and 1 base, with 11 bases remaining between them. Germline V gene sequence: CDR1 LNHDA, CDR2 SQIVND (reference sequence). The CDR3 has 14 amino acids. The DNA for the CDR3 is TGTGCCAGTAGAAGCGAGGGGGGCACAGATACGCAGTATTTT. This codes for CASRSEGGTDTQYF.

In this sample, this clonotype turned up many times. The chain recombines TRBV10-2 with TRBJ2-3; D is unclear. CDR3 length equals 14 residues. Trimming took 6 bases from V and 2 from J, leaving 12 bases between them. Germline CDR1 WSHSY, CDR2 SAAADI. The CDR3 bases are TGCGCCAGCAGGAGAACCGAGTCCACAGATACGCAGTATTTT. As protein: CASRRTESTDTQYF.